Shown below are 6 T cell receptor beta chains from a single sample sequenced in a study of beta chain features in type 1 diabetes. Since all of the isolated RNA was reverse transcribed, expressed TCRB transcripts were what got sequenced. Profiled with immunoSEQ multiplex PCR; TCRdb holds only in-frame clones, not every one. This table holds 400,000 to 550,000 clones, around 10% found once. The sample consisted of naive CD4+ T cells from blood. The origin of the receptors is a woman between 18 and 29 years old in good health.

This clone has more than one count but fewer than ten. V gene TRBV6-5 combines with J gene TRBJ1-4, with D perhaps TRBD1 (6 bases). The V gene lost 5 bases and the J gene lost 2 bases, with 12 bases spanning the gap. The germline gives CDR1 MNHEY, CDR2 SVGAGI. This CDR3 region has 15 residues. The CDR3 nucleotides are TGTGCCAGCAGTCCTACAGGGCGGACTAATGAAAAACTGTTTTTT. This codes for CASSPTGRTNEKLFF.

This clone showed up just a few times. The chain carries TRBV5-4 and TRBJ1-1; no definite D call. The length of the CDR3 is 12 residues. CDR1 SGHNT and CDR2 YYREEE come from the germline V gene (reference sequence). The V end was cut by 4 bases, the J end by 11 bases, with 15 bases between. The CDR3 here is CASSTRAGAAFF. The DNA for the CDR3 is TGTGCCAGCAGCACCCGGGCCGGCGCGGCTTTCTTT.

The chain carries TRBV30 and TRBJ2-5; D is perhaps TRBD1 or TRBD2 (6 bases each). The V end lost 0 bases, the J end lost 7 bases, and 12 bases lay between the germline ends. Germline V CDR1 and CDR2: GTSNPN, SVGIG (reference sequence). The CDR3 is 13 amino acids. This chain's CDR3 is CAWSVGGRTTQYF. For the CDR3, the DNA is TGTGCCTGGAGTGTGGGGGGCCGAACGACCCAGTACTTC.

The V call is TRBV4-2, the J call TRBJ2-7; possibly TRBD1 for D (6 bases). From germline, CDR1 is LGHNA and CDR2 YNFKEQ. The germline V and J ends were trimmed by 0 bases and 2 bases, with 8 bases remaining between them. There are 14 residues in the CDR3. This chain's CDR3 is CASSQDRGPYEQYV. The CDR3, as DNA: TGTGCCAGCAGCCAAGACAGGGGTCCCTACGAGCAGTACGTC.

V is TRBV9 and J is TRBJ2-1, with 9 bases aligning to TRBD1. J was trimmed by 1 base and V by 4 bases; bases with no gene match: 3. Germline assignment: CDR1 SGDLS and CDR2 YYNGEE. There are 15 residues in the CDR3. The CDR3 loop reads CASSPGTGSYNEQFF. The CDR3 nucleotides are TGTGCCAGCAGCCCAGGGACAGGGTCCTACAATGAGCAGTTCTTC.

The DNA for the CDR3 is TGTGCTAGTGGTTCCGTTCTTGGGGTGCGCAATGAGCAGTTCTTC. It specifies CASGSVLGVRNEQFF. V gene TRBV12-5 combines with J gene TRBJ2-1, with no clear D. This CDR3 has 15 residues. Germline lookup yields CDR1 LGHNT and CDR2 FRNRAP. Trimming took 4 bases from V and 6 from J, leaving 16 bases between them.